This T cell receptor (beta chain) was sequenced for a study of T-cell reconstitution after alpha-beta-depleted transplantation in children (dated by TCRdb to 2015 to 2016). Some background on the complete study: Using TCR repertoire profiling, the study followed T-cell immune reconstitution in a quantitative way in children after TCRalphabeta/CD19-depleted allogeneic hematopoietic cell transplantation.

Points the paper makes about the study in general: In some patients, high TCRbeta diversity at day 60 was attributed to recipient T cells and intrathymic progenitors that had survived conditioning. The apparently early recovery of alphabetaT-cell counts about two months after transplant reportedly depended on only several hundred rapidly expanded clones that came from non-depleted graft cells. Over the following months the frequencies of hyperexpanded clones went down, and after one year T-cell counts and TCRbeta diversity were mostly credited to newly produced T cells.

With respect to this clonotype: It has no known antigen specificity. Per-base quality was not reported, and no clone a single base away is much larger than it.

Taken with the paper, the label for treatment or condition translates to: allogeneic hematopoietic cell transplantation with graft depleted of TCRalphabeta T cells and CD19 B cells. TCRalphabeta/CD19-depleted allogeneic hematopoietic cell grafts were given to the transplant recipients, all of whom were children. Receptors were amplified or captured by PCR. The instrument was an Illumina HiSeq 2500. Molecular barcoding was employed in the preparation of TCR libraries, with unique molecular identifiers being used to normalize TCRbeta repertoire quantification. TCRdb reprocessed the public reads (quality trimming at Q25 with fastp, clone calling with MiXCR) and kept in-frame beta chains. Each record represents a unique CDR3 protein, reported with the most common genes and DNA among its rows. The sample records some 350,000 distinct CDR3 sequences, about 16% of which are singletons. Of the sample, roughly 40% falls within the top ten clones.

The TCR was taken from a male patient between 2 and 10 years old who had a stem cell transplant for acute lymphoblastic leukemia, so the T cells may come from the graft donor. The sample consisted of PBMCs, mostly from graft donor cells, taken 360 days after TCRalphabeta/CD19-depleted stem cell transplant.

Read as DNA, the sequence is TGTGCCAGCAGTTCCAACGGGGAGCTGTTTTTT. Protein translation: CASSSNGELFF. This sequence uses TRBV12-3 or TRBV12-4 and TRBJ2-2, with the identity of the D gene unclear. The junction carries 4 bases between V and J, which are trimmed by 4 bases and 7 bases respectively. Spanning cysteine to phenylalanine, the CDR3 consists of 11 amino acids. Only the CDR3 DNA stays, 33 bases, in frame from base 1.